The next 24 T cell receptor beta chains were all read from a single sample in a study of T cell responses to AZD1222 COVID-19 vaccine. The assay was immunoSEQ multiplex PCR, and TCRdb's table has in-frame clones only and misses some. Seen here are some 150,000 clones, 85% to 95% observed once, and the top ten hold about 0.9%. The input for sequencing was peripheral blood, taken on day 0 of AZD1222 vaccination. The receptors originated from an adult in good health.

This chain uses TRBV3-1 (or the pseudogene TRBV3-2) with TRBJ1-2; no clear D. This CDR3 has 15 residues. Trimming shortened V by 4 bases and J by 8 bases, and 20 bases separated the two germline ends. The germline V gene encodes CDR1 LGHDT and CDR2 YNNKEL (reference sequence). This CDR3 is CASSPQGSDSRGYTF. CDR3 in DNA: TGTGCCAGCAGCCCTCAAGGGTCCGACTCTAGAGGCTACACCTTC.

The gene calls are TRBV6-2 or TRBV6-3 and TRBJ2-7, with 10 bases lining up with TRBD2. The CDR3 totals 16 residues. Losses at the gene ends were 6 bases for V and 0 bases for J; bases not matched to a gene: 8. CDR1 is MNHEY, CDR2 SVGEGT, per germline. CDR3 bases: TGTGCCAGCAGCACCGGTGGACTAGCGGCCTCCTACGAGCAGTACTTC. Protein: CASSTGGLAASYEQYF.

The gene calls are TRBV15 and TRBJ1-5; TRBD1 aligns across 7 bases. From germline, CDR1 is LNHNV and CDR2 YYDKDF (reference sequence). With 3 bases clipped from V and 2 bases from J, the junction kept 1 base outside the gene matches. The CDR3 totals 14 residues. DNA for the CDR3: TGTGCCACCAGCAGTACAGGGGGCAATCAGCCCCAGCATTTT. It specifies CATSSTGGNQPQHF.

This chain connects TRBV30 to TRBJ1-1, with D unresolved. Per the germline V gene, CDR1 is GTSNPN and CDR2 is SVGIG (reference sequence). The CDR3 is made up of 15 amino acids. Trimming pared 0 bases from V and 0 bases from J, leaving 11 bases between. The CDR3: CAWSVVRPMNTEAFF. CDR3 DNA sequence: TGTGCCTGGAGTGTAGTACGCCCGATGAACACTGAAGCTTTCTTT.

This chain joins TRBV28 and TRBJ1-2; D is undetermined. The ends were cut back, 3 bases at V and 0 bases at J, with 8 bases in the middle. Germline CDR1 MDHEN, CDR2 SYDVKM. The CDR3 has 14 amino acids. The CDR3 coding sequence is TGTGCCAGCAGTTTCCCAGGTCCTAACTATGGCTACACCTTC. Protein sequence: CASSFPGPNYGYTF.

The chain is built from TRBV3-1 (or the pseudogene TRBV3-2) and TRBJ1-5; possible D gene TRBD1, 6 bases. Trimming took off 3 bases at V and 7 bases at J, with 10 bases between the two ends. This CDR3 contains 13 residues. Germline V lookup: CDR1 LGHDT, CDR2 YNNKEL (reference sequence). The CDR3 sequence: CASSQHRVQPQHF. Written as DNA, the CDR3 is TGTGCCAGCAGCCAGCACAGGGTACAGCCCCAGCATTTT.

V usage is TRBV7-2 and J usage is TRBJ1-5, with D uncertain. V gave up 2 bases and J gave up 3 bases, with 11 bases separating them. The germline V gene has CDR1 SGHTA and CDR2 FQGNSA. This CDR3 region has 15 residues. The CDR3 here is CASSLIGNNNQPQHF. The DNA for the CDR3 is TGTGCCAGCAGCTTAATCGGGAACAACAATCAGCCCCAGCATTTT.

V and J are TRBV29-1 and TRBJ2-5, with D tentatively TRBD1 (6 bases). Trimming took off 5 bases at V and 5 bases at J, with 18 bases between the two ends. Per the germline V gene, CDR1 is SQVTM and CDR2 is ANQGSEA. This CDR3 is 14 amino acids long. As DNA, the CDR3 is TGCAGCGTTCGACAGGTCGTCGTAGGGGAGACCCAGTACTTC. Translating it yields CSVRQVVVGETQYF.

The chain links TRBV10-1 to TRBJ1-1; 8 nucleotides line up with TRBD1. J lost 5 bases, V lost 3 bases, and 5 bases had no gene match. Germline V lookup: CDR1 WNHNN, CDR2 SYGVQD (reference sequence). The CDR3 is made up of 14 amino acids. The CDR3 loop is CASSEGQGITEAFF. In DNA form, the CDR3 reads TGCGCCAGCAGTGAAGGACAGGGTATAACTGAAGCTTTCTTT.

This chain connects TRBV6-4 to TRBJ1-5, with D tentatively TRBD1 (5 bases). This CDR3 is built from 18 residues. Germline V gene data show CDR1 as MRHNA and CDR2 as SNTAGT. With 7 bases removed from V and 4 bases from J, the gap between germline ends came to 26 bases. CDR3 nucleotide sequence: TGTGCCAGCACCCTGGGGCAGGATATTCCTTGGGCGAATCAGCCCCAGCATTTT. Its translation is CASTLGQDIPWANQPQHF.

This chain uses TRBV6-1 with TRBJ1-1; 8 nucleotides agree with TRBD1. The CDR3 totals 16 residues. From germline, CDR1 is MNHNS and CDR2 SASEGT. V shed 4 bases, J shed 0 bases, and the junction held 7 bases outside the gene matches. The CDR3: CASSAGQGAMNTEAFF. The CDR3 nucleotides read TGTGCCAGCAGTGCAGGTCAGGGGGCCATGAACACTGAAGCTTTCTTT.

DNA for the CDR3: TGTGCCAGCTTGGTTTCCTACGAGCAGTACTTC. Translated, it gives CASLVSYEQYF. J is TRBJ2-7 and V is TRBV2; D is uncertain. CDR3 size: 11 residues. V shed 8 bases and J shed 1 base, with 6 bases lying between them. Per the germline V gene, CDR1 is SNHLY and CDR2 is FYNNEI.

The V gene is TRBV5-4, the J gene TRBJ1-5; D not resolved. Germline loops: CDR1 SGHNT, CDR2 YYREEE (reference sequence). CDR3 length: 16 residues. V was shortened by 1 base and J by 2 bases, with 13 bases between the two germline ends. The DNA for the CDR3 is TGTGCCAGCAGCTTGAATGAACAGTCCGGCAATCAGCCCCAGCATTTT. The encoded protein is CASSLNEQSGNQPQHF.

The V call is TRBV7-8, the J call TRBJ1-5; D not resolved. Germline V lookup: CDR1 SGHVS, CDR2 FQNEAQ. This CDR3 is 16 amino acids long. Deletions cut 4 bases from V and 0 bases from J, with 13 bases between. CDR3 sequence (DNA): TGTGCCAGCAGCTCGAGGGCCTTCAATAGCAATCAGCCCCAGCATTTT. It encodes CASSSRAFNSNQPQHF.

This sequence joins TRBV11-2 and TRBJ1-2, with D possibly being TRBD1 (5 bases). The ends were cut back, 2 bases at V and 2 bases at J, with 18 bases in the middle. This CDR3 region has 17 residues. Germline CDR1 and CDR2: SGHAT and FQNNGV. CDR3 in DNA: TGTGCCAGCAGCTTATACGAGTCCGCCGGGACGAACTATGGCTACACCTTC. This sequence encodes CASSLYESAGTNYGYTF.

This clone was counted a single time. The gene calls are TRBV9 and TRBJ2-2; the D gene is possibly TRBD1 (5 bases). The ends were cut back, 3 bases at V and 6 bases at J, with 15 bases in the middle. Germline CDR1 is SGDLS and CDR2 is YYNGEE. The CDR3 sequence is 15 residues long. The CDR3 reads CASSAHPRQPGELFF. CDR3 sequence (DNA): TGTGCCAGCAGCGCGCACCCCAGACAGCCCGGGGAGCTGTTTTTT. The full variable domain, rest sourced from reference TRBV9 and TRBJ2-2, is DSGVTQTPKHLITATGQRVTLRCSPRSGDLSVYWYQQSLDQGLQFLIQYYNGEERAKGNILERFSAQQFPDLHSELNLSSLELGDSALYFCASSAHPRQPGELFFGEGSRLTVL.

The chain carries TRBV7-8 and TRBJ2-7; perhaps D is TRBD1 or TRBD2 (5 bases each). The germline gives CDR1 SGHVS, CDR2 FQNEAQ. This CDR3 is 12 amino acids long. Deletions cut 5 bases from V and 5 bases from J, with 10 bases between. Here the CDR3 reads CASSRVGDEQYF. In nucleotides, the CDR3 is TGTGCCAGCAGCCGGGTGGGGGACGAGCAGTACTTC.

The rearrangement joins TRBV10-3 to TRBJ1-2; D not resolved. The ends were cut back, 2 bases at V and 7 bases at J, with 8 bases in the middle. Germline lookup yields CDR1 ENHRY and CDR2 SYGVKD. The CDR3 consists of 12 residues. DNA for the CDR3: TGTGCCATCAGTGAGGAGTCTTTTGGCTACACCTTC. This sequence encodes CAISEESFGYTF.

This chain's CDR3 is CASSQTRDRLHF. CDR3 nucleotide sequence: TGCGCCAGCAGCCAAACCAGGGATCGCCTCCACTTT. This chain connects TRBV4-1 to TRBJ1-6; perhaps TRBD1 as D (5 bases). The germline V gene has CDR1 MGHRA and CDR2 YSYEKL. The CDR3 sequence is 12 residues long. Trimming took off 2 bases at V and 15 bases at J, with 11 bases between the two ends.

The rearrangement links TRBV30 to TRBJ1-6; no clear D gene. V lost 2 bases and J 4 bases, leaving 9 bases between the germline ends. CDR3 length equals 14 residues. In germline, CDR1 is GTSNPN, CDR2 SVGIG (reference sequence). This CDR3 reads CAWSRRPYNSPLHF. The CDR3 DNA sequence: TGTGCCTGGAGTAGGAGGCCATATAATTCACCCCTCCACTTT.

The chain employs TRBV4-2 and TRBJ2-1; the match to TRBD2 covers 9 bases. CDR3 length: 17 amino acids. The germline V gene encodes CDR1 LGHNA and CDR2 YNFKEQ. Unmatched junction bases numbered 9, after V lost 1 base and J lost 5 bases. As DNA, the CDR3 is TGTGCCAGCAGCCAAGCAGCCGGCGGGGGGGGCCACAATGAGCAGTTCTTC. This sequence encodes CASSQAAGGGGHNEQFF.

The chain links TRBV5-1 to TRBJ2-3, with D unclear. The CDR3 runs 14 residues. The V end lost 2 bases, the J end lost 3 bases, and 10 bases lay between the germline ends. The V gene's germline CDR1 is SGHRS and CDR2 YFSETQ. CDR3 region: CASSLVEPTDTQYF. Written as DNA, the CDR3 is TGCGCCAGCAGCTTAGTTGAACCTACAGATACGCAGTATTTT.

The gene calls are TRBV5-1 and TRBJ1-6; D is perhaps TRBD1 (5 bases). Germline-derived CDR1 and CDR2 are SGHRS and YFSETQ. V gave up 2 bases and J gave up 6 bases, with 6 bases separating them. This CDR3 is built from 13 residues. In DNA, the CDR3 is TGCGCCAGCAGCTTTCAGGGTAATTCACCCCTCCACTTT. Translating gives CASSFQGNSPLHF.

This clone was picked up one time. Written as DNA, the CDR3 is TGTGCCAGCAGCGTACCTGTAGTGGGCCACGGGGGGCCTGGAGATACGCAGTATTTT. Translation: CASSVPVVGHGGPGDTQYF. The chain carries TRBV9 and TRBJ2-3, with D maybe TRBD2 (7 bases). CDR3 length: 19 residues. Trimming left V 1 base short and J 5 bases short, with 26 bases between. The germline gives CDR1 SGDLS, CDR2 YYNGEE.